This note documents a single TCR beta chain sequence. Its target is not known. The data originate from a study of early T cells in non-severe SARS-CoV-2 infection. Trimming took 4 bases from V and 8 from J; bases not matched to a gene: 8. Germline V gene sequence: CDR1 MNHNY, CDR2 SVGAGI (reference sequence). The length of the CDR3 is 14 residues. Researchers tagged individual cDNA molecules with unique molecular identifiers. Via MiXCR, TCRdb re-called the 5' RACE reads, giving one row per CDR3 protein. The sample lists about 69,000 distinct CDR3 sequences; about 10% were seen once. Study-level findings and limits: VDJdb matching, biased toward anti-spike CD8 responses, missed private and CD4 specificities.

The rearrangement uses TRBV6-6 and TRBJ2-1, with TRBD2 identical over 7 bases. The TCR comes from an adult who was a healthcare worker with PCR-confirmed SARS-CoV-2 infection or an uninfected control (not recorded which). The material sequenced was whole blood. The CDR3 here is CASSSSGLGDEQFF. CDR3 nucleotides: TGTGCCAGCAGTTCCTCCGGACTAGGGGATGAGCAGTTCTTC.